This TCR beta chain is drawn from a study of cytomegalovirus exposure and HLA in healthy donors (dated 2017 in TCRdb). Study-level background: An earlier analysis of 587 of the donors reported 250 to 350 Gb of sequence data and around 100 million unique TCR beta sequences obtained from 150 million to 200 million T cells. An early release covering roughly 640 HLA-typed donors comprised about 290 gigabases of sequencing data and roughly 86 million unique TCR sequences. Of the approximately 400 genotyped donors, 70% to 90% were placed in the genetic ancestry cluster associated with self-reported Caucasian donors. The study was designed to test whether signatures of past pathogen exposure could be identified by cataloging public T cell receptors. Using immunosequencing, the study profiled T cell repertoires from around 670 subjects and related those repertoires to cytomegalovirus serostatus. Along with the approximately 670-subject first cohort, a separate validation cohort of over 90 different subjects was used. High-throughput TCR immunosequencing, statistical association of individual TCRs with disease status, and machine learning were combined to predict cytomegalovirus infection status. In a later analysis, previously published TCR beta repertoires from several hundred donors were re-analyzed and high-resolution HLA genotyping was added so that TCR occurrence patterns could be studied. The later analysis used no new phenotypic data to find candidate immune exposures, relying instead on TCR beta sequences and their occurrence across donors. An earlier analysis of 587 of the donors applied high-throughput TCR beta sequencing to assess whether each TCR beta V gene segment acted as functional or pseudogenic. Alongside the repertoire data, information on donor age, sex, ethnicity and CMV serostatus was compiled. A later genetic analysis took genome-wide SNP genotypes for about 55% of the roughly 700 donors and used that subset as a discovery cohort. All discovery cohort repertoires had been generated using a single sequencing platform. HLA typing included class I and class II loci at four-digit resolution. Typing coverage varied by locus: roughly 629-640 donors for A, B, C, DRB1 and DQB1; about 520 for DQA1; over 600 for DPA1; 450 to 480 for DPB1. Roughly five DR-DQ haplotypes were handled as single units for association and clustering because linkage in the cohort was strong. Among some 410 genotyped donors of the cohort, an average of around 240,000 unique TCR beta nucleotide sequences was sequenced per donor, of which roughly 17% were non-productive.

CDR1 and CDR2 are read off the germline V gene as SGHRS and YFSETQ. The CDR3 covers 15 residues, taking in both the cysteine and the phenylalanine. CDR3 DNA is the only sequence kept; it has 45 bases, read in frame from the first base. V is trimmed back by 2 bases and J by 0 bases, and the junction contains 3 bases that no gene match accounts for. The protocol used for the library was the immunoSEQ multiplex PCR assay. For the multiplex PCR, a mixture combining 60 forward primers for TCR Vbeta segments and 13 reverse primers for TCR Jbeta segments was used. A multiplex PCR assay on genomic DNA amplified the CDR3 region of rearranged TCR beta genes. On the Illumina HiSeq System, the amplified TCR beta libraries were sequenced as 87-base-pair reads. The authors processed their data as follows. Across the 670 or so repertoires, a later analysis counted around 80 million unique TCR beta chains, around 11 million of which were shared by at least two donors. Raw reads were error-corrected and collapsed into unique sequences with a nearest-neighbor algorithm that merged closely related sequences to remove PCR and sequencing errors. CDR3 sequences were aligned to IMGT reference sequences to assign V, D and J gene segments. For a sequence to be retained, at least a six-nucleotide match to both a V gene segment and a J gene segment was required. A rearrangement was called productive if the CDR3 had no stop codons and remained in frame with V and J, and every other rearrangement was called non-productive. CDR3 was defined by IMGT convention, running from the second conserved V-encoded cysteine to the conserved J-encoded phenylalanine. Sequences without an unambiguous match to a single V gene segment were excluded from the earlier analysis of a few hundred of the donors. In an earlier analysis of about 590 of the donors, a V segment was called functional when productive rearrangements were above 56.7%, and segregating when the standard deviation between donors exceeded 5%. To diagnose cytomegalovirus status from the catalog of TCR beta chain sequences, a statistical classification framework was built. V and J gene assignment, in a later analysis, came from comparing TCR nucleotide sequences with IMGT/GENE-DB human TR gene sequences. In a later analysis, CDR3 sequences and most-parsimonious VDJ recombination scenarios were assigned using the TCRdist pipeline. In a later analysis, each TCR beta chain was defined by its CDR3 amino acid sequence together with its V-gene family, and reads lacking a unique V-gene family were excluded. A later analysis removed over 500 highly shared, low-generation-probability nucleotide sequences to deal with suspected cross-contamination and a sequencing artifact. For each public chain, a later analysis derived a clonal expansion index from normalized ranks of inferred template counts within each repertoire. In a later analysis, generation probabilities were computed with a VDJ recombination model fitted to out-of-frame rearrangements, and the resulting probabilities were checked against IGoR. In a later analysis, hypergeometric tests were used to score TCR-TCR, TCR-HLA and TCR-CMV co-occurrence, with a repertoire-size bias correction applied to TCR pairs. A later analysis estimated false discovery rates by permuting HLA or CMV assignments 20 times. In a later analysis, co-occurring TCRs were grouped with DBSCAN, and TCRdist sequence similarity was added when clustering was performed within HLA-allele-positive subsets. For co-occurrence clustering, repertoires with fewer than 30,000 or more than 120,000 public chains were excluded, along with about five repertoires with anomalous nucleotide sharing. The table was pulled from immuneACCESS by TCRdb, which kept in-frame rearrangements only. Such tables lose some clones; where checked, under half of the loss comes from unresolved V genes, and the rest has no known cause. V, J and clone size are those of that table, while D and trimming were read from the DNA. For this sample there are 20,000 to 25,000 clones; about 77% appear just once. The top ten clonotypes cover 7% to 9% of the sample.

Summary of the overall study and its limitations: Linkage disequilibrium might explain the correlated functional status among segregating V segments, but an unknown experimental factor could not be excluded. Some IMGT-functional V segments, including TRBV6-2 and TRBV6-3, could not be distinguished by the 87-base-pair reads and were therefore excluded. Because some donors lacked HLA typing at each locus, the association tests relied only on the typed subset. Most CMV-associated TCR beta chains appeared to be HLA-restricted in a later analysis, and the HLA associations seemed to be driven largely by CMV exposure. Across donors, most TCR sequences were observed very rarely, whereas some public TCRs were present in many individuals. Specific HLA alleles were associated with 15,000 to 20,000 TCR beta sequences at a false discovery rate of 0.05 in a later analysis. In vitro tests confirmed that a few of the cytomegalovirus-associated TCR beta chains recognize cytomegalovirus antigens. In a later analysis, HLA-associated TCR beta chains were found to be more clonally expanded and to have lower generation probabilities than equally common non-associated chains. Because counts were too low, 15 to 20 rarely observed V segments, including chromosome 9 orphons, were excluded from the earlier analysis of about 500 of the donors. Sequencing depth was assumed to be roughly uniform across donors in the presence/absence analyses, though that assumption may not hold. A group of highly shared sequence variants was considered likely to be a technical artifact of the sequencing pipeline. A further reported finding was that TCR beta sequences accurately predicted the HLA-A and HLA-B alleles for most subjects in the first cohort. In a later analysis, the rate of TCR association differed among HLA loci, with DRB1 alleles having the most associated TCRs and HLA-C alleles having the fewest. It was suggested by the authors that the approach could potentially be generalized to other disease states and immunological phenotypes. An earlier analysis of 587 of the donors showed that most TCR beta V segments appeared in productive rearrangements either about 90% or about 30% of the time, which broadly matched IMGT annotations. Several of the top co-occurrence clusters appeared to be linked to parvovirus B19, influenza, CMV and Epstein-Barr virus, according to a later analysis. In the study, approximately 160 TCR beta chains were listed as associated with cytomegalovirus. A later genetic analysis reported fewer N-insertions in productive TCRs among donors in an Asian-associated ancestry cluster than the approximately 670-donor mean. The classifier was reported to diagnose cytomegalovirus status with high specificity and sensitivity in both the original and validation cohorts. This cohort had only TCR beta chains sequenced, and the lack of alpha or paired-chain data limited which features could be detected. For the cohort, immune exposure information was limited to CMV serostatus. An association between a missense DCLRE1C variant and V-gene and J-gene trimming of TCR beta chains was found in a later genetic analysis and replicated in an independent cohort. When HLA alleles, especially DR and DQ, strongly co-occurred, attributing TCR associations to individual alleles was difficult.

The cohort comprised fewer than 700 healthy bone marrow donors. All cohort members were sampled while nominally healthy, although unrecorded immune exposures were likely present. The donor tested CMV seronegative and was one of the 352 seronegative cohort members. A peripheral blood sample was provided by each donor, and peripheral blood mononuclear cells were used for TCR beta sequencing. Genomic DNA extraction from the blood cell samples was performed with the Qiagen DNeasy Blood Extraction Kit. Note on this clone: It lacks a known antigen. No quality values exist for individual bases; no much larger clone is one base distant.

The rearrangement joined TRBV5-1 to TRBJ2-3; 7 bases in the junction line up with TRBD2. Material for sequencing was PBMCs. The TCR was taken from a man aged 55 to 70 in good health and CMV-seronegative. CDR3 protein: CASSFGGGSTDTQYF. Here is the DNA: TGCGCCAGCAGCTTTGGCGGGGGAAGCACAGATACGCAGTATTTT.